The next 20 T cell receptor beta chains were all read from a single sample in a study of T cells after yellow fever vaccination. TCRdb independently ran MiXCR on the 5' RACE reads; one entry per CDR3 protein. Found here are 610,000 or so distinct CDR3 sequences, about 12% of them singletons; the top ten hold about 16%. This specimen consisted of PBMCs, obtained on the day of the yellow fever booster vaccination. These receptors originate from a young man who received the YFV17D yellow fever vaccine.

The chain employs TRBV5-1 and TRBJ2-1; D gene uncertain. The CDR3 has 12 amino acids. The V end was cut by 3 bases, the J end by 6 bases, with 7 bases between. Germline loops: CDR1 SGHRS, CDR2 YFSETQ. The CDR3: CASSSNTNEQFF. CDR3 coding DNA: TGCGCCAGCAGCTCTAATACCAATGAGCAGTTCTTC.

The chain links TRBV7-6 to TRBJ2-5; TRBD2 agrees at 9 bases. This CDR3 comprises 18 residues. V was pared by 2 bases and J by 3 bases, with 13 bases of the junction left unmatched. CDR1 is SGHVS and CDR2 is FNYEAQ in the germline V gene. The CDR3 is CASSLPSGVDGPKETQYF. The CDR3 bases are TGTGCCAGCAGCTTACCTAGCGGGGTCGATGGGCCTAAAGAGACCCAGTACTTC.

This clonotype has more than one count but fewer than ten. The chain joins TRBV7-2 to TRBJ1-5; D ambiguous. The germline V gene has CDR1 SGHTA and CDR2 FQGNSA. The CDR3 is 15 residues long. V lost 1 base to trimming and J lost 9 bases, with 16 bases between them. In DNA, the CDR3 is TGTGCCAGCAGCTTAGTACAGTCGATCGGATGGCCCCAGCATTTT. Translating gives CASSLVQSIGWPQHF.

This clonotype occurred a few times. This chain connects TRBV6-2 or TRBV6-3 to TRBJ2-5; 8 bases are shared with TRBD1. CDR1 and CDR2 (germline): MNHEY, SVGEGT. This CDR3 has 17 amino acids. The trim removed 2 bases at V and 3 bases at J, leaving 11 bases unmatched. CDR3 bases: TGTGCCAGCAGTTACCCTCCGGCCAGGGGGCGAAAAGAGACCCAGTACTTC. This encodes CASSYPPARGRKETQYF.

This clonotype was observed a few times. This chain uses TRBV27 with TRBJ1-4; D unresolved. This CDR3 spans 15 amino acids. The germline V gene has CDR1 MNHEY and CDR2 SMNVEV (reference sequence). V shed 5 bases and J shed 5 bases, with 15 bases lying between them. CDR3 protein: CASSARGGLNEKLFF. The DNA of the CDR3 is TGTGCCAGCAGTGCCCGTGGAGGGCTGAATGAAAAACTGTTTTTT. Using reference TRBV27 and TRBJ1-4 for the parts outside the CDR3, the full variable domain is EAQVTQNPRYLITVTGKKLTVTCSQNMNHEYMSWYRQDPGLGLRQIYYSMNVEVTDKGDVPEGYKVSRKEKRNFPLILESPSPNQTSLYFCASSARGGLNEKLFFGSGTQLSVL.

The chain couples TRBV7-2 to TRBJ2-1; TRBD2 matches at 10 bases. The germline CDR1 and CDR2 sequences are SGHTA and FQGNSA. V lost 4 bases, J lost 9 bases, and 6 bases stayed unmatched. CDR3 length equals 14 residues. For the CDR3, the DNA is TGTGCCAGCAGCTCGAGGGCTAGCGGGAGTGAGCAGTTCTTC. Translation gives CASSSRASGSEQFF.

CDR3 sequence (DNA): TGTGCCAGCGCGCGGGAGAGAGCAGATACGCAGTATTTT. Encoded protein: CASARERADTQYF. This chain uses TRBV7-9 with TRBJ2-3; 7 bases agree with TRBD2. There are 13 residues in the CDR3. Trimming at V came to 8 bases and at J to 4 bases, leaving 6 bases not matched to a gene. Germline V gives CDR1 SEHNR, CDR2 FQNEAQ (reference sequence).

This clonotype showed up just a few times. The chain uses TRBV7-2 and TRBJ1-4, with D unresolved. This CDR3 has 15 residues. V lost 5 bases, J lost 2 bases, and 12 bases lay in between. Germline CDR1 SGHTA, CDR2 FQGNSA. The CDR3 DNA reads TGTGCCAGCAGCCCCCAACGGGGTACTAATGAAAAACTGTTTTTT. Amino acid sequence: CASSPQRGTNEKLFF.

This clonotype was counted between two and nine times. As DNA, the CDR3 is TGTGCCAGCAGCCCCACTAGCGGGAGGGAGACCCAGTACTTC. As protein: CASSPTSGRETQYF. The chain is built from TRBV7-9 and TRBJ2-5; 12 bases align to TRBD2. Germline V CDR1 and CDR2: SEHNR, FQNEAQ (reference sequence). The length of the CDR3 is 14 residues. J lost 5 bases, V lost 5 bases, and 3 bases had no gene match.

V and J are TRBV27 and TRBJ2-5; 10 nucleotides align to TRBD2. The CDR3 has 14 amino acids. CDR1 MNHEY and CDR2 SMNVEV come from the germline V gene (reference sequence). The junction had 2 bases not matched to a gene; V was cut back by 3 bases and J by 4 bases. The CDR3 loop is CASSFSGRTETQYF. Written as DNA, the CDR3 is TGTGCCAGCAGTTTTAGCGGGAGGACAGAGACCCAGTACTTC.

The chain recombines TRBV18 with TRBJ2-5; 7 bases line up with TRBD1. Germline V gene sequence: CDR1 KGHSH, CDR2 LQKENI. The length of the CDR3 is 14 residues. The V segment lost 6 bases and the J segment 3 bases; nucleotides outside the gene matches: 7. In DNA form, the CDR3 reads TGTGCCAGCTCCCCCAATGACAGGGAAGAGACCCAGTACTTC. As protein: CASSPNDREETQYF.

This clonotype was seen a handful of times. The chain employs TRBV4-1 and TRBJ2-2; D remains unclear. V lost 1 base and J lost 2, with 5 bases in between. There are 14 residues in the CDR3. CDR1 and CDR2 from the germline V gene are MGHRA and YSYEKL. In DNA form, the CDR3 reads TGCGCCAGCAGCCAAGTGGGAAACACCGGGGAGCTGTTTTTT. Translation gives CASSQVGNTGELFF.

This chain links TRBV6-2 or TRBV6-3 with TRBJ2-6; the match to TRBD1 covers 10 bases. This CDR3 is built from 18 residues. Trimming at V came to 6 bases and at J to 3 bases, leaving 11 bases not matched to a gene. Germline V CDR1 and CDR2: MNHEY, SVGEGT. The CDR3 coding sequence is TGTGCCAGCAGAGTTCCGGGACAGGGGCGAGGTGGGGCCAACGTCCTGACTTTC. As protein: CASRVPGQGRGGANVLTF.

The chain joins TRBV11-2 to TRBJ2-2; D ambiguous. The germline V gene has CDR1 SGHAT and CDR2 FQNNGV. V lost 3 bases and J lost 7, with 3 bases in between. CDR3 size: 11 residues. CDR3 nucleotides: TGTGCCAGCAGCTTTATCGGGGAGCTGTTTTTT. It encodes CASSFIGELFF.

DNA of the CDR3: TGCAGTGCTAGAGGTAGCGGGAGCGCCGAGCAGTACTTC. Translation: CSARGSGSAEQYF. The V and J genes are TRBV20-1 and TRBJ2-7, with 9 bases fitting TRBD2. This CDR3 region has 13 residues. Trimming took 1 base from V and 6 from J; bases not matched to a gene: 4. Germline CDR1 reads DFQATT; CDR2 reads SNEGSKA (reference sequence).

The chain joins TRBV20-1 to TRBJ1-4; no reliable D call. Germline V gene sequence: CDR1 DFQATT, CDR2 SNEGSKA (reference sequence). With 3 bases removed from V and 8 bases from J, the gap between germline ends came to 10 bases. CDR3 length: 12 residues. The DNA of the CDR3 is TGCAGTGCTAGTCTAGTGGGGGAAAAACTGTTTTTT. Translated: CSASLVGEKLFF.

This clonotype has at least ten counts. CDR3 bases: TGTGCCAGCTCACCGAAGCAGAACACTGAAGCTTTCTTT. Its translation is CASSPKQNTEAFF. The chain recombines TRBV18 with TRBJ1-1; D not certain. Trimming pared 3 bases from V and 1 base from J, leaving 6 bases between. Germline values: CDR1 KGHSH, CDR2 LQKENI. CDR3 length equals 13 residues. The variable domain in full, completed from reference TRBV18 and TRBJ1-1, reads NAGVMQNPRHLVRRRGQEARLRCSPMKGHSHVYWYRQLPEEGLKFMVYLQKENIIDESGMPKERFSAEFPKEGPSILRIQQVVRGDSAAYFCASSPKQNTEAFFGQGTRLTVV.

This clonotype was detected ten times or more. The chain recombines TRBV29-1 with TRBJ2-3; TRBD2 matches 8 bases. Germline V gene lookup returns CDR1 SQVTM and CDR2 ANQGSEA. CDR3 length: 15 residues. With V trimmed by 7 bases and J by 6 bases, 15 bases remained unmatched. The DNA of the CDR3 is TGCAGCGCTACGGGCCATAGCGGGACGTTTGATACGCAGTATTTT. It is translated as CSATGHSGTFDTQYF.

V gene TRBV6-2 or TRBV6-3 combines with J gene TRBJ1-5; D is possibly TRBD1 (5 bases). This CDR3 region has 16 residues. V was cut by 6 bases and J by 0 bases, with 15 bases left in between. Germline V lookup: CDR1 MNHEY, CDR2 SVGEGT. CDR3 sequence reads: CASRTRGVNSNQPQHF. CDR3 bases: TGTGCCAGCAGGACCCGGGGGGTAAATAGCAATCAGCCCCAGCATTTT.

Comments on this clonotype: Sequence at one end of the junction differs from germline and may be a read error. V and J are TRBV7-2 and TRBJ2-5, with TRBD2 identical over 11 bases. The CDR3 has 18 amino acids. Germline V gene data show CDR1 as SGHTA and CDR2 as FQGNSA. The CDR3 region has the DNA TGTGCCAGCACCTTATCGGTAGCGGGAGGGCCCTCACCGGAGACCCAGTACTTC. Amino acid sequence: CASTLSVAGGPSPETQYF.